This T cell receptor beta chain was profiled in a study of shared clonotypes between healthy human individuals. Each subset's genomic DNA was split evenly across several immunoSEQ plates. The assay was immunoSEQ multiplex PCR, and TCRdb's table has in-frame clones only and misses some. The sample holds over a million clones; approximately 96% are singletons and the top ten take over 1%. Splitting of CD4+ cells produced CD45RA+ naive and CD45RA-negative memory subsets. In regard to this clone: Its antigen is undetermined.

The V gene's germline CDR1 is SGHRS and CDR2 YFSETQ. The junction had 10 bases not matched to a gene; V was cut back by 4 bases and J by 5 bases. The CDR3 runs 18 residues. Findings of the study overall: With several donors compared, 4.5% to 6.5% of naive CD4 clonotypes were shared.

The TCR originated in a young man in good health. The sample taken for sequencing was naive CD4+ T cells sorted from blood. Subset in this sample: CD45RA+ positively selected. V gene TRBV5-1 combines with J gene TRBJ2-2; TRBD2 matches at 14 bases. CDR3 in DNA: TGCGCCAGCAGCCGGGGGACTAGCGGGAGTTTTGCTACCGGGGAGCTGTTTTTT. It encodes CASSRGTSGSFATGELFF.